This T cell receptor beta chain derives from a study of technical replicates of blood from a few donors. Clones were sequenced by immunoSEQ multiplex PCR, and TCRdb holds only the in-frame ones, with some missing. This table has more than 65,000 clones, roughly 94% appearing once. This CDR3 has 15 residues. Looked up from germline, CDR1 is LGHNA and CDR2 is YNFKEQ. V lost 1 base and J 5 bases, leaving 11 bases between the germline ends. Sample: T cells isolated from PBMCs. The source of this sequence is a human donor in good health. This chain connects TRBV4-2 to TRBJ1-4; tentative D call: TRBD1 (6 bases). CDR3 nucleotide sequence: TGTGCCAGCAGCCAAGTTCCAGGGGAAAATGAAAAACTGTTTTTT. The encoded protein is CASSQVPGENEKLFF.